These 24 T cell receptor beta chains were sequenced from one sample in a study of T cell repertoires in cytomegalovirus infection. TCRdb re-called the reads with MiXCR, one entry per CDR3 protein. The repertoire holds fewer than 550,000 distinct CDR3 sequences, with roughly 10% as singletons. The sample consisted of PBMCs. Receptor source: a human donor in good health (CMV status not recorded). Some clones in this sample may be carry-over from other donors' samples.

This clonotype was observed a handful of times. The V and J genes are TRBV18 and TRBJ2-2; unclear D gene. The germline V gene has CDR1 KGHSH and CDR2 LQKENI. The CDR3 has 16 residues. V shed 1 base and J shed 10 bases, with 19 bases lying between them. CDR3 protein: CASSPRSPDGLSELFF. The DNA for the CDR3 is TGTGCCAGCTCACCACGGAGCCCGGATGGGCTGTCGGAGCTGTTTTTT.

This clonotype was counted at least ten times. The genes are TRBV28 and TRBJ1-5; D is possibly TRBD1 (5 bases). Germline CDR1 is MDHEN and CDR2 is SYDVKM. The length of the CDR3 is 14 residues. V was trimmed by 8 bases and J by 4 bases, leaving 15 bases between them. For the CDR3, the DNA is TGTGCCAGCCGCGAGGGAGGGGCGAATCAGCCCCAGCATTTT. This encodes CASREGGANQPQHF. Full variable domain (remainder filled in from reference TRBV28 and TRBJ1-5): DVKVTQSSRYLVKRTGEKVFLECVQDMDHENMFWYRQDPGLGLRLIYFSYDVKMKEKGDIPEGYSVSREKKERFSLILESASTNQTSMYLCASREGGANQPQHFGDGTRLSIL.

This clonotype was counted many times. The rearrangement joins TRBV7-3 to TRBJ1-2; TRBD1 is a possible D gene (6 bases). The CDR3 runs 15 residues. CDR1 SGHTA and CDR2 FQGTGA come from the germline V gene. V lost 5 bases and J lost 2, with 15 bases in between. CDR3 DNA sequence: TGTGCCAGCAGCCCATCCGACAGGTCCAACTATGGCTACACCTTC. It yields the protein CASSPSDRSNYGYTF.

This clonotype was picked up many times. V and J are TRBV3-1 and TRBJ2-7, with D maybe TRBD2 (7 bases). Germline V gene lookup returns CDR1 LGHDT and CDR2 YNNKEL (reference sequence). Trimming removed 1 base at V and 4 bases at J, with 20 bases between. The CDR3 is 17 residues long. CDR3 in amino acids: CASSQGPRWGGGYEQYF. The CDR3 bases are TGTGCCAGCAGCCAAGGCCCCCGGTGGGGGGGCGGATACGAGCAGTACTTC.

Turning to this clonotype: One junction end disagrees with the germline gene, perhaps due to a read error. The V call is TRBV25-1, the J call TRBJ2-7; D not resolved. Per germline, CDR1 MGHDK and CDR2 SYGVNS. The CDR3 spans 14 residues. CDR3 in DNA: TGTGCCAGCAGTGGTGGCGAACCTTCCTACGAGCGGTACTTC. Translation gives CASSGGEPSYERYF.

This clonotype was counted many times. V is TRBV7-9 and J is TRBJ1-2; perhaps TRBD1 as D (5 bases). Trimming pared 4 bases from V and 4 bases from J, leaving 13 bases between. This CDR3 region has 14 residues. Germline CDR1 reads SEHNR; CDR2 reads FQNEAQ (reference sequence). For the CDR3, the DNA is TGTGCCAGCAGCTATGGGACCGATTTCTATGGCTACACCTTC. Protein: CASSYGTDFYGYTF.

The chain couples TRBV5-1 to TRBJ2-7; possible D gene TRBD2, 6 bases. CDR1 and CDR2 (germline): SGHRS, YFSETQ. With 5 bases removed from V and 3 bases from J, the gap between germline ends came to 24 bases. The CDR3 extends over 17 amino acids. This CDR3 reads CASSFVTRAEEGYEQYF. DNA for the CDR3: TGCGCCAGCAGTTTCGTGACTAGAGCGGAGGAGGGCTACGAGCAGTACTTC.

In this sample, this clonotype turned up many times. This sequence joins TRBV12-5 and TRBJ1-1; D is unclear. Germline loops: CDR1 LGHNT, CDR2 FRNRAP. The CDR3 spans 12 residues. V was cut by 1 base and J by 5 bases, with 5 bases left in between. The CDR3 region is CASGLEETEAFF. CDR3 DNA: TGTGCTAGTGGTTTGGAGGAAACTGAAGCTTTCTTT.

In its sample, this clonotype was seen a few times. The chain links TRBV2 to TRBJ2-1; D is tentatively TRBD1 or TRBD2 (5 bases each). The CDR3 is 13 residues long. Germline CDR1 and CDR2: SNHLY and FYNNEI. The V end was cut by 6 bases, the J end by 6 bases, with 12 bases between. CDR3 amino acids: CASRGRRPNEQFF. For the CDR3, the DNA is TGTGCCAGCAGGGGACGGCGACCCAATGAGCAGTTCTTC.

This clonotype appeared many times. The chain is built from TRBV30 and TRBJ2-3, with 7 nucleotides matching TRBD2. Germline CDR1 and CDR2: GTSNPN and SVGIG (reference sequence). V gave up 4 bases and J gave up 7 bases; unmatched junction bases: 11. The CDR3 is made up of 14 amino acids. The CDR3 reads CAWNNGGGGNTQYF. In DNA form, the CDR3 reads TGTGCCTGGAATAATGGCGGGGGTGGGAATACGCAGTATTTT. Full variable domain (missing parts from reference TRBV30 and TRBJ2-3): SQTIHQWPATLVQPVGSPLSLECTVEGTSNPNLYWYRQAAGRGLQLLFYSVGIGQISSEVPQNLSASRPQDRQFILSSKKLLLSDSGFYLCAWNNGGGGNTQYFGPGTRLTVL.

The rearrangement links TRBV18 to TRBJ1-2; a possible D gene is TRBD1 (5 bases). The CDR3 runs 14 residues. Between the trimmed V and J ends, which lost 1 base and 4 bases, there was a span of 10 bases. CDR1 KGHSH and CDR2 LQKENI come from the germline V gene. The CDR3 bases are TGTGCCAGCTCACCACAATCGGGGGGCTATGGCTACACCTTC. Protein sequence: CASSPQSGGYGYTF.

This clonotype has a count of ten or more. The V call is TRBV19, the J call TRBJ2-1; D call uncertain. Trimming stripped 3 bases from V and 9 bases from J, with 15 bases between. The CDR3 has 14 residues. Germline V gene data show CDR1 as LNHDA and CDR2 as SQIVND (reference sequence). The CDR3 reads CASSIMGSGREQFF. As DNA, the CDR3 is TGTGCCAGTAGTATTATGGGCTCAGGACGTGAGCAGTTCTTC.

V is TRBV9 and J is TRBJ2-3; 7 bases are a match to TRBD2. Germline CDR1 SGDLS, CDR2 YYNGEE. V lost 4 bases and J lost 3; bases outside the gene matches: 11. The length of the CDR3 is 16 residues. Here the CDR3 reads CASSPSGRETTDTQYF. The DNA of the CDR3 is TGTGCCAGCAGCCCTAGTGGGCGGGAGACAACAGATACGCAGTATTTT.

The table lists this clonotype with many counts. The V call is TRBV20-1, the J call TRBJ2-7, with D perhaps matching TRBD2 (5 bases). The germline gives CDR1 DFQATT, CDR2 SNEGSKA (reference sequence). V dropped 4 bases and J dropped 4 bases, with 17 bases sitting between them. CDR3 size: 14 residues. CDR3 bases: TGCAGTGCTACCTCCGGGATCGACGAGTACGAGCAGTACTTC. It translates to CSATSGIDEYEQYF.

This chain links TRBV20-1 with TRBJ2-4, with 10 bases identical to TRBD2. The V segment lost 2 bases and the J segment 6 bases; nucleotides outside the gene matches: 1. Germline V gene lookup returns CDR1 DFQATT and CDR2 SNEGSKA (reference sequence). There are 13 residues in the CDR3. The DNA for the CDR3 is TGCAGTGCTAGATCTAGCGGGAGAAACATTCAGTACTTC. This encodes CSARSSGRNIQYF.

This clonotype has ten or more counts. J is TRBJ2-5 and V is TRBV28, with D perhaps TRBD2 (6 bases). The CDR3 runs to 15 residues. V was clipped by 8 bases and J by 1 base, with 17 bases between them. Per the germline V gene, CDR1 is MDHEN and CDR2 is SYDVKM. The CDR3 DNA reads TGTGCCAGCGGTGGGGCGGGATCGGGCCAAGAGACCCAGTACTTC. It encodes CASGGAGSGQETQYF.

This rearrangement joins TRBV24-1 to TRBJ2-1, with D maybe TRBD2 (5 bases). Germline CDR1 and CDR2: KGHDR and SFDVKD. The V gene lost 9 bases and the J gene lost 6 bases, with 17 bases spanning the gap. This CDR3 spans 14 amino acids. The DNA for the CDR3 is TGTGCCACCGAGGACTCTCACGTTCTCAATGAGCAGTTCTTC. Translating it yields CATEDSHVLNEQFF.

This clonotype was recorded many times. This chain uses TRBV7-3 with TRBJ2-2, with TRBD1 identical over 8 bases. This CDR3 comprises 13 residues. Germline CDR1 reads SGHTA; CDR2 reads FQGTGA. The trim removed 7 bases at V and 6 bases at J, leaving 4 bases unmatched. The CDR3 reads CASKTGGAGELFF. DNA for the CDR3: TGTGCCAGCAAAACAGGGGGTGCCGGGGAGCTGTTTTTT.

In this sample, this clonotype turned up a few times. The rearrangement joins TRBV15 to TRBJ2-3; D not resolved. Per the germline V gene, CDR1 is LNHNV and CDR2 is YYDKDF (reference sequence). Trimming removed 1 base at V and 4 bases at J, with 9 bases between. The CDR3 has 14 amino acids. The CDR3 spells CATSRVRGADTQYF. The CDR3 nucleotides are TGTGCCACCAGCAGAGTGCGAGGTGCAGATACGCAGTATTTT.

In this sample, this clonotype turned up a few times. This chain's CDR3 is CASSLPGLDGIEQFF. In DNA, the CDR3 is TGTGCCAGCAGCCTCCCGGGACTAGATGGTATTGAGCAGTTCTTC. The rearrangement uses TRBV11-2 and TRBJ2-1, with TRBD2 identical over 8 bases. The CDR3 loop spans 15 amino acids. The V segment lost 5 bases and the J segment 9 bases; nucleotides outside the gene matches: 12. Germline CDR1 is SGHAT and CDR2 is FQNNGV.

This clonotype was seen repeatedly, ten times or more. CDR3 in DNA: TGTGCCAGCAGTGCCCGCAGGATCTACGAGCAGTACTTC. Protein sequence: CASSARRIYEQYF. This chain uses TRBV2 with TRBJ2-7; no reliable D call. CDR1 and CDR2 (germline): SNHLY, FYNNEI. V lost 4 bases to trimming and J lost 3 bases, with 10 bases between them. The CDR3 sequence is 13 residues long.

There are many counts of this clonotype. V is TRBV12-3 or TRBV12-4 and J is TRBJ1-2; D is uncertain. Trimming pared 6 bases from V and 4 bases from J, leaving 15 bases between. The CDR3 runs to 14 residues. DNA of the CDR3: TGTGCCAGCAGCGGATGGGAAGGGCCCTATGGCTACACCTTC. Encoded protein: CASSGWEGPYGYTF.

V usage is TRBV20-1 and J usage is TRBJ2-7; TRBD2 matches 11 bases. Trimming at V came to 1 base and at J to 2 bases, leaving 10 bases not matched to a gene. This CDR3 region has 17 residues. The germline gives CDR1 DFQATT, CDR2 SNEGSKA (reference sequence). The CDR3, as DNA: TGCAGTGCTAGAGCGGTCCTACGACTAGCGGGGACCTACGAGCAGTACTTC. Encoded protein: CSARAVLRLAGTYEQYF.

This chain uses TRBV20-1 with TRBJ2-5; 12 bases line up with TRBD2. This CDR3 has 15 amino acids. The V and J ends lost 5 bases and 2 bases, in that order; junction bases with no gene match: 6. Germline V gene sequence: CDR1 DFQATT, CDR2 SNEGSKA (reference sequence). CDR3 bases: TGCAGTGCTTTTTCCGGGACTAGCGGGCAAGAGACCCAGTACTTC. Translating gives CSAFSGTSGQETQYF.